This T cell receptor (beta chain) comes out of a study of spatial heterogeneity in lung cancer. Study context: Sequencing consistently turned up more beta-chain sequences than alpha-chain sequences. An average of more than ten raw reads was observed per unique TCR and UMI combination.

TCRdb reprocessed the 5' RACE reads via MiXCR and lists one record per CDR3 protein. Counted here are 15,000 or so distinct CDR3 sequences, less than 14% occurring once; the ten biggest clones make up about 32%. This clonotype has a count of ten or more. Time point noted: sample taken at primary tumor resection. Whole RNA came from tumor, nontumor lung or frozen PBMC and was sequenced without being sorted. Sample: PBMCs, taken at surgery. The receptor was isolated from a female donor with early-stage non-small cell lung cancer.

The CDR3 DNA follows: TGTGCCAGCCACCGCTTGGCGGGAAACACCATATATTTT. Translating it yields CASHRLAGNTIYF. The chain links TRBV7-2 to TRBJ1-3; D not resolved. CDR1 and CDR2 (germline): SGHTA, FQGNSA. V lost 8 bases to trimming and J lost 4 bases, with 12 bases between them. There are 13 residues in the CDR3.